Each of the 17 T cell receptor beta chains below was sequenced from the same sample in a study of blood T cell repertoires in COVID-19. Measured with immunoSEQ multiplex PCR; TCRdb has only the in-frame clones, and not every one. The table includes 150,000 to 200,000 clones, roughly four fifths detected once. The specimen was peripheral blood. The receptors shown here come from a man aged 60-69 years with active or convalescent COVID-19.

The chain links TRBV7-2 to TRBJ1-6; no clear D. With 5 bases removed from V and 7 bases from J, the gap between germline ends came to 12 bases. This CDR3 spans 14 amino acids. CDR1 SGHTA and CDR2 FQGNSA come from the germline V gene. CDR3 DNA: TGTGCCAGCAGCCCCGTAAGAAGCAATTCACCCCTCCACTTT. It yields the protein CASSPVRSNSPLHF.

This chain connects TRBV11-2 to TRBJ2-3, with D possibly TRBD2 on 5 matching bases. The V and J ends lost 2 bases and 3 bases respectively, with 9 bases between them. Germline V gives CDR1 SGHAT, CDR2 FQNNGV. This CDR3 contains 14 residues. For the CDR3, the DNA is TGTGCCAGCAGCTTAAACCCGGGAACAGATACGCAGTATTTT. Protein: CASSLNPGTDTQYF.

The sample holds a few counts of this clone. Its ends do not fully match the called genes, so a read error is possible. V gene TRBV28 combines with J gene TRBJ1-2, with TRBD1 matching over 7 bases. The germline V gene encodes CDR1 MDHEN and CDR2 SYDVKM. This CDR3 comprises 14 residues. The chain's CDR3 is CASSFIAPDREIAF. In DNA, the CDR3 is TGTGCCAGCAGTTTTATAGCCCCAGACAGGGAAATAGCCTTC.

This chain connects TRBV3-1 (or the pseudogene TRBV3-2) to TRBJ1-1, with TRBD1 identical over 9 bases. Trimming removed 2 bases from V and 1 base from J; junction bases left unmatched: 8. Germline V lookup: CDR1 LGHDT, CDR2 YNNKEL (reference sequence). CDR3 length: 17 residues. The CDR3 loop is CASSQLSSGQGNTEAFF. CDR3 DNA sequence: TGTGCCAGCAGCCAACTTTCCTCGGGACAGGGGAACACTGAAGCTTTCTTT.

This clone was recorded once. This chain joins TRBV7-6 and TRBJ2-7; 9 nucleotides align to TRBD2. Trimming cost V 3 bases and J 3 bases; bases outside gene matches: 6. This CDR3 has 15 residues. The germline gives CDR1 SGHVS, CDR2 FNYEAQ. CDR3 region: CASSFGGSGSYEQYF. The CDR3 nucleotides are TGTGCCAGCAGCTTCGGAGGTAGCGGGAGCTACGAGCAGTACTTC. The full variable domain, with the rest looked up from reference TRBV7-6 and TRBJ2-7, is GAGVSQSPRYKVTKRGQDVALRCDPISGHVSLYWYRQALGQGPEFLTYFNYEAQQDKSGLPNDRFSAERPEGSISTLTIQRTEQRDSAMYRCASSFGGSGSYEQYFGPGTRLTVT.

The CDR3 DNA reads TGTGCCAGCAGGGCGAACACTGAAGCTTTCTTT. This sequence encodes CASRANTEAFF. This rearrangement joins TRBV6-5 to TRBJ1-1, with D uncertain. The germline V gene encodes CDR1 MNHEY and CDR2 SVGAGI. Trimming took off 6 bases at V and 1 base at J, with 3 bases between the two ends. This CDR3 has 11 residues.

V gene TRBV6-2 or TRBV6-3 combines with J gene TRBJ2-4; tentative D call: TRBD2 (6 bases). The CDR3 length is 16 residues. Looked up from germline, CDR1 is MNHEY and CDR2 is SVGEGT. Trimming cost V 4 bases and J 6 bases, with 19 bases left between them. CDR3 bases: TGTGCCAGCAGTTCCCCCGGGACCCTCGGGGGAAACATTCAGTACTTC. Amino acid sequence: CASSSPGTLGGNIQYF.

This clone was counted once. Within the sample, other DNA sequences also encode this same CDR3. The chain couples TRBV3-1 (or the pseudogene TRBV3-2) to TRBJ2-7, with unresolved D. The germline V gene has CDR1 LGHDT and CDR2 YNNKEL (reference sequence). The CDR3 spans 13 residues. V lost 4 bases and J lost 0, with 7 bases in between. Written as DNA, the CDR3 is TGTGCCAGCAGCCCGTCTAGCTCCTACGAGCAGTACTTC. Translation: CASSPSSSYEQYF.

As DNA, the CDR3 is TGTGCCAGCAGCTTCGGCGGGGGGTTTCAAGAGACCCAGTACTTC. Amino acid sequence: CASSFGGGFQETQYF. The chain recombines TRBV11-3 with TRBJ2-5; 8 positions agree with TRBD2. The CDR3 runs 15 residues. Germline CDR1 is SGHNT and CDR2 is YENEEA. Losses at the gene ends were 3 bases for V and 2 bases for J; bases not matched to a gene: 5.

The chain couples TRBV28 to TRBJ2-1; TRBD1 matches at 7 bases. The junction had 4 bases not matched to a gene; V was cut back by 5 bases and J by 0 bases. The germline gives CDR1 MDHEN, CDR2 SYDVKM. This CDR3 is 15 amino acids long. CDR3 bases: TGTGCCAGCAGTGCGTCAGGGGGCTCCTACAATGAGCAGTTCTTC. It yields the protein CASSASGGSYNEQFF.

The CDR3 protein is CASSQGTGARTLYEQYF. The CDR3 DNA sequence: TGTGCCAGCAGCCAGGGGACAGGGGCACGCACTCTCTACGAGCAGTACTTC. The V and J genes are TRBV7-9 and TRBJ2-7; 10 bases match TRBD1. The ends lost 5 bases at V and 3 bases at J; junction bases unmatched: 13. Germline loops: CDR1 SEHNR, CDR2 FQNEAQ (reference sequence). The CDR3 loop spans 17 amino acids.

V usage is TRBV6-5 and J usage is TRBJ1-2, with unresolved D. Trimming stripped 10 bases from V and 2 bases from J, with 14 bases between. Germline CDR1 is MNHEY and CDR2 is SVGAGI. This CDR3 has 13 amino acids. CDR3 DNA sequence: TGTGCCACCCTCCCAATAAGCAACTATGGCTACACCTTC. It encodes CATLPISNYGYTF.

The rearrangement uses TRBV5-1 and TRBJ1-1; D is ambiguous. In germline, CDR1 is SGHRS, CDR2 YFSETQ. The CDR3 is 12 residues long. V was clipped by 4 bases and J by 1 base, with 5 bases between them. CDR3 region: CASSTGNTEAFF. Here the CDR3 DNA reads TGCGCCAGCAGCACGGGGAACACTGAAGCTTTCTTT.

The gene calls are TRBV7-9 and TRBJ2-3; 7 bases are shared with TRBD2. This CDR3 region has 11 residues. Germline lookup yields CDR1 SEHNR and CDR2 FQNEAQ (reference sequence). The V segment lost 5 bases and the J segment 15 bases; nucleotides outside the gene matches: 8. The CDR3 is CASSPGGLVYF. As DNA, the CDR3 is TGTGCCAGCAGCCCGGGAGGACTAGTATATTTT. Full variable domain (remainder filled in from reference TRBV7-9 and TRBJ2-3): DTGVSQNPRHKITKRGQNVTFRCDPISEHNRLYWYRQTLGQGPEFLTYFQNEAQLEKSRLLSDRFSAERPKGSFSTLEIQRTEQGDSAMYLCASSPGGLVYFGPGTRLTVL.

The V and J genes are TRBV7-6 and TRBJ2-1; 8 nucleotides align to TRBD1. The CDR3 is 16 amino acids. Germline V gene sequence: CDR1 SGHVS, CDR2 FNYEAQ. The junction had 10 bases not matched to a gene; V was cut back by 5 bases and J by 4 bases. The CDR3 DNA sequence: TGTGCCAGCAGCAATACCCGGGACAGGATATACAATGAGCAGTTCTTC. This codes for CASSNTRDRIYNEQFF.

The chain links TRBV6-1 to TRBJ1-1; 9 bases are shared with TRBD1. The CDR3 length is 16 residues. Germline-derived CDR1 and CDR2 are MNHNS and SASEGT. The junction had 5 bases not matched to a gene; V was cut back by 2 bases and J by 1 base. For the CDR3, the DNA is TGTGCCAGCAGTGAAACAGGGGGCTTTTCGAACACTGAAGCTTTCTTT. Protein product: CASSETGGFSNTEAFF.

This clone appeared once. The rearrangement links TRBV5-1 to TRBJ2-3, with D unclear. From germline, CDR1 is SGHRS and CDR2 YFSETQ. With 4 bases removed from V and 6 bases from J, the gap between germline ends came to 15 bases. The CDR3 sequence is 14 residues long. The CDR3 nucleotides are TGCGCCAGCAGCCCAAGTGCGAGCTCGGATACGCAGTATTTT. Translated, it gives CASSPSASSDTQYF.